This TCR beta chain derives from a study of identical twins. Regarding the study as a whole: An excess of low generation probability was shown by twin-shared out-of-frame alpha sequences. In monozygotic twins, models underestimated the sharing of out-of-frame TCR alpha. With abundant cord blood beta clonotypes, insertions were fewer; memory repertoires showed no such pattern. Twins showed weaker excess sharing in their beta out-of-frame sequences.

Turning to this clonotype: Its antigen is unidentified.

MiXCR was run by TCRdb on the 5' RACE reads, yielding one entry per CDR3 protein. The profile shows approximately 230,000 distinct CDR3 sequences, roughly an eighth of them singletons. The TCR comes from a woman between 18 and 30 years old in good health. The sample comprised memory (CD45RO+) T cells sorted from blood.

CDR3 region: CSARESRGQPQHF. The CDR3 DNA sequence: TGCAGTGCTAGGGAGAGTAGGGGTCAGCCCCAGCATTTT. The chain employs TRBV20-1 and TRBJ1-5; possibly TRBD1 for D (5 bases). Per germline, CDR1 DFQATT and CDR2 SNEGSKA (reference sequence). Trimming shortened V by 3 bases and J by 6 bases, and 12 bases separated the two germline ends. The CDR3 is made up of 13 amino acids.